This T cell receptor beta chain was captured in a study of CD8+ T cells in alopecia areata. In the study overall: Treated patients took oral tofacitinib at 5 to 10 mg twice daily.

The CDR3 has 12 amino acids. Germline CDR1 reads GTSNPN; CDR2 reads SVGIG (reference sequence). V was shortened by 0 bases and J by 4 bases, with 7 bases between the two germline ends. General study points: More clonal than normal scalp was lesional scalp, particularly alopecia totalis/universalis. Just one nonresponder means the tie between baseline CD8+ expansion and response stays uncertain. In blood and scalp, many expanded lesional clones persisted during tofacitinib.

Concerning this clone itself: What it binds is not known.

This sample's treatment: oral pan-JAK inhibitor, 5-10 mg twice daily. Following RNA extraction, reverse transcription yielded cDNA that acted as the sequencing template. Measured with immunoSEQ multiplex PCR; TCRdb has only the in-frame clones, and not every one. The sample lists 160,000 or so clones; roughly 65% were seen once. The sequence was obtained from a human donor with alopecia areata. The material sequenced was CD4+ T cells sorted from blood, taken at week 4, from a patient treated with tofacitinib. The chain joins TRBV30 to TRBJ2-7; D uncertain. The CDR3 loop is CAWSVRRYEQYF. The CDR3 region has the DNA TGTGCCTGGAGTGTACGTCGGTACGAGCAGTACTTC. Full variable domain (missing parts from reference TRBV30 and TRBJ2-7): SQTIHQWPATLVQPVGSPLSLECTVEGTSNPNLYWYRQAAGRGLQLLFYSVGIGQISSEVPQNLSASRPQDRQFILSSKKLLLSDSGFYLCAWSVRRYEQYFGPGTRLTVT.